This T cell receptor beta chain appears in the sequencing data of a study of blood T cell repertoires in COVID-19 (dated by TCRdb to 2018 to 2021). Background for the entire study: The collaborator samples originated in the United States, Italy and Spain and spanned the acute and convalescent phases of COVID-19. Where available, HLA class I and class II types were obtained from metadata supplied by the sample provider rather than from assay-based typing. Sample metadata almost always included a de-identified subject ID, COVID-19 status, age in years and sex. Subjects who had been exposed to COVID-19, were actively infected with it, or had recovered from it provided the deeply sampled blood TCRbeta repertoires that made up the dataset. A freely available public database, intended as a resource for researchers studying the immune response to SARS-CoV-2, is where the repertoires were released. The prospective study material was composed of cDNA or gDNA derived from T cells, B-cell-depleted T cells, or PBMCs. The samples were drawn from the first 160 participants of the ongoing ImmuneRACE study and from 1,200 or so subjects provided by 6 global collaborators. On the study overall, not on this receptor specifically: Clinical and demographic metadata were provided uncurated, with the amount varying by source and participant.

TCRbeta CDR3 regions were amplified from genomic DNA using the immunoSEQ Assay, a bias-controlled multiplex PCR. For the original study's pipeline: Nucleated cell counts per sample were estimated from amplification of reference gene primers within the assay. To quantify the absolute abundance of each unique TCRbeta CDR3 rearrangement, sequence reads were collapsed and filtered. Productive Simpson clonality was computed per sample as the square root of Simpson's diversity index over productive rearrangements. Entries here come from immuneACCESS through TCRdb and include only in-frame sequences with V and J called. Some clones fail to appear in such tables; in the studies checked, an unresolved V gene covers under half of the shortfall, and the cause of the remainder is unknown. V and J calls and clone size are copied from that table; D and trimming were computed from the DNA. In this sample the table shows 30,000 to 45,000 clones, 80% to 90% of which occur a single time. Together, the top ten hold 35% to 45% of the sample.

CDR1 and CDR2 (GTSNPN, SVGIG) derive from the germline V gene (reference sequence). From V the trimming removes 5 bases and from J it removes 5 bases, while the gene matches leave 3 bases of the junction unaccounted for. Inclusive of the bounding cysteine and phenylalanine, the CDR3 is 14 residues long. CDR3 DNA only is kept here, 42 bases in frame from base 1. Each collaborating institution followed its own protocols to collect whole blood in K2EDTA tubes. For TCRbeta analysis, collaborators shipped samples in one of three forms: frozen whole blood, isolated PBMCs, or DNA extracted from either of those sample types. Remarks on this clone: No cognate antigen has been identified for it. The sample holds no much larger clone one base away, and base qualities are not on file.

The sequenced sample consisted of peripheral blood. This sequence uses TRBV30 and TRBJ2-1; TRBD2 agrees with 13 junctional bases. The sequence was obtained from a human donor in a cohort sampled during active or convalescent COVID-19. The donor label of this sample is uncertain. The CDR3 is CAWCGLAGDNEQFF. The nucleotide sequence reads TGTGCCTGGTGCGGACTAGCGGGAGACAATGAGCAGTTCTTC.